This TCR beta chain was retrieved from a study of cytomegalovirus exposure and HLA in healthy donors. Points from the study as a whole: Several of the most significant clusters were apparently associated with common viral pathogens in a later analysis. Rare sequences made up most TCRs, while some public TCRs were found in many donors.

Despite likely unrecorded immune exposures, the donors were nominally healthy at the time of sampling. This CDR3 is 13 amino acids long. The ends were cut back, 4 bases at V and 5 bases at J, with 6 bases in the middle. CDR1 and CDR2 (germline): ENHRY, SYGVKD. The PCR employed 60 Vbeta primers together with 13 Jbeta primers. Sequencing used immunoSEQ multiplex PCR; TCRdb keeps in-frame clones, though not all of them. The table shows 130,000 to 150,000 clones, with roughly 80% occurring only once. Regarding this clone: Antigen unknown.

Sequenced input: PBMCs. The source is a woman aged 25 to 39 in good health and CMV-seronegative. This chain links TRBV10-3 with TRBJ1-6; maybe TRBD1 (6 bases). Written as DNA, the CDR3 is TGTGCCATCAGTGGGACAGATAATTCACCCCTCCACTTT. It translates to CAISGTDNSPLHF.